This T cell receptor (beta chain) was captured in a study of vaccination and CD4 T cells after COVID-19. The CDR3 length is 15 residues. Per germline, CDR1 SEHNR and CDR2 FQNEAQ (reference sequence). The germline V and J ends were trimmed by 1 base and 3 bases, with 9 bases remaining between them. Comments on this clonotype: Its target is unknown.

Treatment given: approximately nine-day PBMC culture with coronavirus spike peptide pools or control peptides (ViraFEST assay). ViraFEST grew antigen-specific T cells using peptide pools, then sequenced TCRs. Sequencing of cultured CD4+ T cell DNA used the Oncomine TCR Beta short-read assay. From the PCR reads, TCRdb called clonotypes with MiXCR, one entry per CDR3 protein. The sample includes roughly 20,000 distinct CDR3 sequences, 45% to 60% of them seen just once. This TCR derives from a human donor who had recovered from COVID-19. The chain combines TRBV7-9 with TRBJ2-2; D gene unclear. Specimen: CD4+ T cells from blood, cultured in vitro. The CDR3 DNA is TGTGCCAGCAGCTTAGAGGGATATGACACCGGGGAGCTGTTTTTT. This codes for CASSLEGYDTGELFF.